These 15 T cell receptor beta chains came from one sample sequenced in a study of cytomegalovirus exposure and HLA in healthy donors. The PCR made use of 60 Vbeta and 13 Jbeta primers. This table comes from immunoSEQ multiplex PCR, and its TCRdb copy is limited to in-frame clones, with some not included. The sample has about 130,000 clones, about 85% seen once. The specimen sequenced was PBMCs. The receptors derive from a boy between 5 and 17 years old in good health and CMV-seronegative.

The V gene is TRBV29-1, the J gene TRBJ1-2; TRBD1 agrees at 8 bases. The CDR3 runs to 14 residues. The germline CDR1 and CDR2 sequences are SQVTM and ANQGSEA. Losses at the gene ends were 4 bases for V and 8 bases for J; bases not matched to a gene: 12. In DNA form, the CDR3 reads TGCAGCGTTGTGTTGAGGCAGGGGGCGAGCGGCTACACCTTC. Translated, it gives CSVVLRQGASGYTF.

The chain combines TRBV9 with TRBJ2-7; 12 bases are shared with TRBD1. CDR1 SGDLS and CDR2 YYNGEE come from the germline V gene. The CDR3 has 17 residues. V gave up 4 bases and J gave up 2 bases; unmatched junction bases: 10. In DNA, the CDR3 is TGTGCCAGCAGCCCGGGACAGGGGGCCACCCTTCCCTACGAGCAGTACTTC. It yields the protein CASSPGQGATLPYEQYF.

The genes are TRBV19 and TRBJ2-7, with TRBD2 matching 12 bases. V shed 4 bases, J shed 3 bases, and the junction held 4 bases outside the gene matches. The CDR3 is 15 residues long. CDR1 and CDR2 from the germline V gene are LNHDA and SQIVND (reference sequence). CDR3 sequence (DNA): TGTGCCAGTAGTAGAAGGACTAGCGGGAACTACGAGCAGTACTTC. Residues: CASSRRTSGNYEQYF.

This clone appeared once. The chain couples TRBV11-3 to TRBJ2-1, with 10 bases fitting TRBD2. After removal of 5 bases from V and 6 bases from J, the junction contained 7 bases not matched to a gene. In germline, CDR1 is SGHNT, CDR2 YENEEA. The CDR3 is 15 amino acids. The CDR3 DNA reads TGTGCCAGCAGCGCTCCGGGACTAGCGATCAATGAGCAGTTCTTC. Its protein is CASSAPGLAINEQFF.

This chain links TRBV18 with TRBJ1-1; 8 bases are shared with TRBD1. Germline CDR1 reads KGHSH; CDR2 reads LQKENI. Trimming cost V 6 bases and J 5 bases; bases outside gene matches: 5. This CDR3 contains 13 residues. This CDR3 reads CASSGQERTEAFF. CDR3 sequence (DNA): TGTGCCAGCTCGGGACAGGAGCGGACTGAAGCTTTCTTT.

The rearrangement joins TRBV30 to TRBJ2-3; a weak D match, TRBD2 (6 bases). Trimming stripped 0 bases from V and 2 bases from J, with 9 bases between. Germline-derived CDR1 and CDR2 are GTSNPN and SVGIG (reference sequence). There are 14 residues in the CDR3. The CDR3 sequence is CAWSVGGVTDTQYF. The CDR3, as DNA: TGTGCCTGGAGTGTGGGGGGAGTCACAGATACGCAGTATTTT. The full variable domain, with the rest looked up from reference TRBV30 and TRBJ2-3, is SQTIHQWPATLVQPVGSPLSLECTVEGTSNPNLYWYRQAAGRGLQLLFYSVGIGQISSEVPQNLSASRPQDRQFILSSKKLLLSDSGFYLCAWSVGGVTDTQYFGPGTRLTVL.

CDR3 coding DNA: TGTGCCAGCAGCGTCAGCACCCGGGACAGTAATGAAAAACTGTTTTTT. This codes for CASSVSTRDSNEKLFF. The chain links TRBV9 to TRBJ1-4; 7 positions agree with TRBD1. CDR3 length: 16 residues. Trimming at V came to 2 bases and at J to 4 bases, leaving 8 bases not matched to a gene. CDR1 and CDR2 (germline): SGDLS, YYNGEE.

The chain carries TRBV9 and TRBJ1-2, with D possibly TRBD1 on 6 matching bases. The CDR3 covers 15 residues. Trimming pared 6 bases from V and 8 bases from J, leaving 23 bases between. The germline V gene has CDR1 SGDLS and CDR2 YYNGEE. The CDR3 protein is CASTLGTHIQRGYTF. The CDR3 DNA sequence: TGTGCCAGCACCCTGGGGACACACATTCAACGGGGCTACACCTTC.

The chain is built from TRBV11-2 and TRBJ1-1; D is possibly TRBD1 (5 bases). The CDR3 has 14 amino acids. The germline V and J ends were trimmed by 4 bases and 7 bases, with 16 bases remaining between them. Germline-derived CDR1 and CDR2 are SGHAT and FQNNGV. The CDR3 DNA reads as TGTGCCAGCAGCTCCCTACGGGGGAGGAATGAAGCTTTCTTT. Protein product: CASSSLRGRNEAFF.

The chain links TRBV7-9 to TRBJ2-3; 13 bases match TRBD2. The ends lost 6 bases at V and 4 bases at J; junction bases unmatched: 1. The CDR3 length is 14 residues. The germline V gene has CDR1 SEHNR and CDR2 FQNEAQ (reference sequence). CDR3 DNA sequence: TGTGCCAGCAGGACTAGCGGGGGGTCAGATACGCAGTATTTT. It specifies CASRTSGGSDTQYF.

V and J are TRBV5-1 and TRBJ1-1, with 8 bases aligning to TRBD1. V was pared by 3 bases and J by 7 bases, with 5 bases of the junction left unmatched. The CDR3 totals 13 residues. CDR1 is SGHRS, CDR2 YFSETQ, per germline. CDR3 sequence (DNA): TGCGCCAGCAGCTGGAGACAGGGGAATGAAGCTTTCTTT. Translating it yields CASSWRQGNEAFF.

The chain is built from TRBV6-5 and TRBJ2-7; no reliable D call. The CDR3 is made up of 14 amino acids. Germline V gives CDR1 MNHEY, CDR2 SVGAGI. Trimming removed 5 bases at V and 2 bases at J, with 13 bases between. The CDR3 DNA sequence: TGTGCCAGCAGTCCCGCCGGGTTCGCCTACGAGCAGTACTTC. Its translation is CASSPAGFAYEQYF.

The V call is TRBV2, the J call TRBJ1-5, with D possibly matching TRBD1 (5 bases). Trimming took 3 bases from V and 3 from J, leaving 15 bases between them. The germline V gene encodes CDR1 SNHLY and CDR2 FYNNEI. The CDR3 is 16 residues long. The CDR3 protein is CASSDLRFGHNQPQHF. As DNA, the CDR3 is TGTGCCAGCAGTGATCTACGTTTCGGACACAATCAGCCCCAGCATTTT.

The CDR3 DNA reads as TGTGCCAGCAGCCAATGGACTAGCGGGAGGGGTCAAGAGACCCAGTACTTC. It encodes CASSQWTSGRGQETQYF. The chain is built from TRBV7-2 and TRBJ2-5; 15 nucleotides match TRBD2. This CDR3 contains 17 residues. Germline assignment: CDR1 SGHTA and CDR2 FQGNSA. Losses at the gene ends were 5 bases for V and 2 bases for J; bases not matched to a gene: 6.

In DNA, the CDR3 is TGTGCCAGCAGAACCGGACAGGGGGTACCCTACGAGCAGTACTTC. Amino acid sequence: CASRTGQGVPYEQYF. The V and J genes are TRBV6-1 and TRBJ2-7, with 10 bases lining up with TRBD1. The germline V gene has CDR1 MNHNS and CDR2 SASEGT. The CDR3 loop spans 15 amino acids. V lost 6 bases to trimming and J lost 2 bases; unmatched junction nucleotides: 7.